The 12 T cell receptor beta chains in this list originate from one sample, sequenced in a study of cytomegalovirus exposure and HLA in healthy donors. The PCR made use of 60 Vbeta and 13 Jbeta primers. Assay used: immunoSEQ multiplex PCR; TCRdb lists only in-frame clones, some missing. The top ten clones hold 1.5% to 2% of a sample with hundreds of thousands of clones, 75% to 80% of them seen once. Input material: PBMCs. These receptors were collected from a male donor in good health and CMV-seronegative.

The chain couples TRBV11-3 to TRBJ2-3, with 7 bases identical to TRBD1. The junction had 9 bases not matched to a gene; V was cut back by 2 bases and J by 4 bases. The CDR3 contains 16 residues. Germline lookup yields CDR1 SGHNT and CDR2 YENEEA. The CDR3 loop reads CASSLRQGWGADTQYF. The CDR3 DNA reads TGTGCCAGCAGCTTAAGACAGGGTTGGGGCGCAGATACGCAGTATTTT. The entire variable domain, with the rest obtained from reference TRBV11-3 and TRBJ2-3, is as follows: EAGVVQSPRYKIIEKKQPVAFWCNPISGHNTLYWYLQNLGQGPELLIRYENEEAVDDSQLPKDRFSAERLKGVDSTLKIQPAELGDSAVYLCASSLRQGWGADTQYFGPGTRLTVL.

The chain links TRBV5-1 to TRBJ2-5, with 7 bases matching TRBD2. V lost 6 bases, J lost 2 bases, and 7 bases stayed unmatched. This CDR3 is 14 amino acids long. The germline CDR1 and CDR2 sequences are SGHRS and YFSETQ. In nucleotides, the CDR3 is TGCGCCAGCACCCGAAAAGCGGGACAAGAGACCCAGTACTTC. This translates into CASTRKAGQETQYF.

The V and J genes are TRBV2 and TRBJ2-3; 11 bases are shared with TRBD2. The CDR3 is 14 amino acids. CDR1 and CDR2 (germline): SNHLY, FYNNEI. The V and J ends lost 6 bases and 5 bases, in that order; junction bases with no gene match: 4. The chain's CDR3 is CASRQLAGEDTQYF. In nucleotides, the CDR3 is TGTGCCAGCAGACAACTAGCGGGAGAAGATACGCAGTATTTT.

V usage is TRBV29-1 and J usage is TRBJ1-1; the D is unclear. The CDR3 is 12 residues long. Trimming took off 4 bases at V and 1 base at J, with 7 bases between the two ends. Germline CDR1 and CDR2: SQVTM and ANQGSEA. The CDR3 DNA sequence: TGCAGCGTTGGACACCGGAACACTGAAGCTTTCTTT. Encoded protein: CSVGHRNTEAFF.

V is TRBV6-4 and J is TRBJ2-3; D is uncertain. Between the trimmed V and J ends, which lost 3 bases and 1 base, there was a span of 8 bases. Germline values: CDR1 MRHNA, CDR2 SNTAGT. This CDR3 comprises 14 residues. The CDR3 loop is CASSETLRTDTQYF. In nucleotides, the CDR3 is TGTGCCAGCAGTGAGACTCTGCGCACAGATACGCAGTATTTT.

This sequence joins TRBV19 and TRBJ2-7; TRBD1 might be the D (5 bases). This CDR3 region has 12 residues. The V end lost 9 bases, the J end lost 1 base, and 10 bases lay between the germline ends. Germline V gene lookup returns CDR1 LNHDA and CDR2 SQIVND (reference sequence). The CDR3 sequence: CARRQRSYEQYF. CDR3 sequence (DNA): TGTGCCAGGAGACAGCGTTCCTACGAGCAGTACTTC.

J is TRBJ2-1 and V is TRBV19; TRBD2 might be the D (5 bases). Trimming stripped 3 bases from V and 0 bases from J, with 9 bases between. The CDR3 totals 15 residues. Germline CDR1 reads LNHDA; CDR2 reads SQIVND (reference sequence). This CDR3 reads CASSIPGSSYNEQFF. The CDR3 DNA sequence: TGTGCCAGTAGTATTCCGGGGAGCTCCTACAATGAGCAGTTCTTC.

The V gene is TRBV7-2, the J gene TRBJ1-2; possible D gene TRBD1, 6 bases. The ends were cut back, 5 bases at V and 4 bases at J, with 8 bases in the middle. Looked up from germline, CDR1 is SGHTA and CDR2 is FQGNSA. This CDR3 contains 12 residues. CDR3 in amino acids: CASSPGVYGYTF. The CDR3 DNA sequence: TGTGCCAGCAGCCCAGGGGTCTATGGCTACACCTTC.

The CDR3 loop reads CASSVVSGTNTEAFF. The CDR3 DNA reads as TGTGCCAGCAGCGTAGTCTCGGGAACCAACACTGAAGCTTTCTTT. The gene calls are TRBV9 and TRBJ1-1, with D unclear. The CDR3 length is 15 residues. Germline lookup yields CDR1 SGDLS and CDR2 YYNGEE. V was clipped by 0 bases and J by 2 bases, with 11 bases between them.

This chain joins TRBV6-5 and TRBJ2-7; no clear D gene. The germline CDR1 and CDR2 sequences are MNHEY and SVGAGI. V lost 2 bases to trimming and J lost 0 bases, with 5 bases between them. This CDR3 region has 13 residues. The CDR3 reads CASSYELSYEQYF. The CDR3 nucleotides read TGTGCCAGCAGTTACGAGCTCTCCTACGAGCAGTACTTC.

The rearrangement links TRBV4-3 to TRBJ2-2, with a weak D call TRBD1 (6 bases). Trimming stripped 5 bases from V and 5 bases from J, with 15 bases between. The CDR3 has 15 residues. Germline V gene sequence: CDR1 LGHNA, CDR2 YSLEER. The CDR3 region is CASSDHTGRTGELFF. DNA for the CDR3: TGCGCCAGCAGCGACCACACAGGGCGGACCGGGGAGCTGTTTTTT.

The chain links TRBV2 to TRBJ2-5; TRBD2 matches 7 bases. The germline V gene has CDR1 SNHLY and CDR2 FYNNEI. Trimming at V came to 4 bases and at J to 5 bases, leaving 10 bases not matched to a gene. CDR3 length equals 15 residues. The CDR3 region is CASSGALVGGETQYF. The CDR3 nucleotides read TGTGCCAGCAGTGGGGCTCTCGTGGGAGGGGAGACCCAGTACTTC.